Listed below are T cell receptor beta chains from one sample, sequenced in a study of T cell responses to AZD1222 COVID-19 vaccine. Assay: immunoSEQ multiplex PCR; the TCRdb copy retains only in-frame clones and omits some. The table has some 190,000 clones, around 89% seen once. The sequences come from peripheral blood, collected on day 0 of AZD1222 vaccination. The receptors were sampled from an adult in good health. Each CDR3 is given with its conserved first and last residue. The D gene is left open where the match is weak. The listing skips clone size in some rows; elsewhere it reads once, few, many or a size class.

V gene,clone size,D gene,J gene,CDR3 protein,CDR3 DNA
TRBV27,.,.,TRBJ2-6,CASSLAGYGANVLTF,TGTGCCAGCAGTTTAGCCGGATACGGGGCCAACGTCCTGACTTTC
TRBV11-1,.,.,TRBJ1-2,CASSFGRINYGYTF,TGTGCCAGCAGTTTCGGACGGATTAACTATGGCTACACCTTC
TRBV7-2,.,.,TRBJ1-6,CASSLSPQGRSPLHF,TGTGCCAGCAGCTTATCTCCGCAGGGACGCTCACCCCTCCACTTT
TRBV7-8,.,.,TRBJ2-5,CASSAISGGDETQYF,TGTGCCAGCAGCGCAATTTCGGGCGGGGATGAGACCCAGTACTTC
TRBV4-2,.,.,TRBJ1-4,CASSQQGNANEKLFF,TGTGCCAGCAGCCAACAGGGGAACGCTAATGAAAAACTGTTTTTT
TRBV18,.,TRBD1,TRBJ2-3,CASSPPGQGKDTQYF,TGTGCCAGCTCACCCCCGGGACAGGGTAAAGATACGCAGTATTTT
TRBV7-9,once,.,TRBJ1-5,CASSPWTDSNQPQHF,TGTGCCAGCAGCCCTTGGACGGATAGCAATCAGCCCCAGCATTTT
TRBV7-9,.,.,TRBJ1-2,CASSDRTDNYGYTF,TGTGCCAGCAGCGACAGGACCGATAACTATGGCTACACCTTC
TRBV7-3,.,.,TRBJ2-5,CASSLNYGKETQYF,TGTGCCAGCAGCTTAAATTACGGGAAGGAGACCCAGTACTTC
TRBV4-1,.,TRBD1,TRBJ1-4,CASSQVDRGGEKLFF,TGCGCCAGCAGCCAAGTAGACAGGGGAGGGGAAAAACTGTTTTTT
TRBV12-3/TRBV12-4,.,TRBD1,TRBJ2-1,CASRQSGGNEQFF,TGTGCCAGCAGGCAATCAGGGGGCAATGAGCAGTTCTTC
TRBV2,.,.,TRBJ1-4,CASSKGGNKEKLFF,TGTGCCAGCAGTAAGGGGGGGAATAAGGAAAAACTGTTTTTT
TRBV13,few,TRBD1,TRBJ1-4,CASSIGQVEKLFF,TGTGCCAGCAGCATTGGACAGGTTGAAAAACTGTTTTTT
TRBV6-6,.,TRBD2,TRBJ2-3,CASSYISGTDTQYF,TGTGCCAGCAGTTACATTAGCGGGACAGATACGCAGTATTTT
TRBV7-3,.,.,TRBJ2-7,CASSLRAGGAYEQYF,TGTGCCAGCAGCTTAAGGGCAGGGGGGGCCTACGAGCAGTACTTC
TRBV7-2,.,.,TRBJ1-4,CASSSRIATNEKLFF,TGTGCCAGCAGCTCAAGAATAGCAACTAATGAAAAACTGTTTTTT
TRBV18,.,.,TRBJ1-1,CASSTTGGGANTEAFF,TGTGCCAGCTCAACCACTGGGGGAGGCGCCAACACTGAAGCTTTCTTT
TRBV11-1,.,TRBD2,TRBJ2-7,CASSFTTGGGLDEQYF,TGTGCCAGCAGCTTCACCACCGGGGGGGGGCTGGACGAGCAGTACTTC
TRBV7-9,once,TRBD1,TRBJ1-3,CASSLLTGGYGNTIYF,TGTGCCAGCAGCCTCTTGACAGGGGGCTACGGAAACACCATATATTTT
TRBV9,.,.,TRBJ2-5,CASSVASRGETQYF,TGTGCCAGCAGCGTAGCGTCACGGGGAGAGACCCAGTACTTC
TRBV6-5,.,TRBD2,TRBJ2-1,CASRILAGGYNEQFF,TGTGCCAGCAGAATACTAGCGGGGGGGTACAATGAGCAGTTCTTC
TRBV19,.,TRBD1,TRBJ2-2,CASRTGAGTGELFF,TGTGCCAGTCGGACAGGGGCGGGCACCGGGGAGCTGTTTTTT
TRBV7-2,.,.,TRBJ1-4,CASSRASESLFF,TGTGCCAGCAGCCGAGCTTCCGAGTCGTTGTTTTTT
TRBV5-1,.,.,TRBJ2-5,CASSLDLEWETQYF,TGCGCCAGCAGCTTGGATTTGGAATGGGAGACCCAGTACTTC
TRBV7-3,.,.,TRBJ2-2,CASSLSGGPIGGELFF,TGTGCCAGCAGCTTAAGTGGTGGACCCATAGGGGGGGAGCTGTTTTTT
TRBV15,.,TRBD1,TRBJ2-3,CATSRRTGGRDTQYF,TGTGCCACCAGCAGGAGGACAGGGGGGAGAGATACGCAGTATTTT
TRBV6-5,.,TRBD1,TRBJ1-1,CASRRQGALDTEAFF,TGTGCCAGCAGGAGACAGGGGGCCTTGGACACTGAAGCTTTCTTT
TRBV7-2,.,TRBD2,TRBJ2-3,CASSPGGPATDTQYF,TGTGCCAGCAGCCCGGGAGGACCAGCCACAGATACGCAGTATTTT
TRBV5-1,once,TRBD1,TRBJ1-2,CASSFDRAYGYTF,TGCGCCAGCAGCTTTGACAGGGCCTATGGCTACACCTTC
TRBV7-3,.,.,TRBJ2-2,CASSPIDRPGELFF,TGTGCCAGCAGCCCAATTGATCGGCCCGGGGAGCTGTTTTTT
TRBV19,.,.,TRBJ1-1,CAIGGGTEAFF,TGTGCTATTGGGGGTGGGACTGAAGCTTTCTTT
TRBV29-1,once,.,TRBJ1-5,CSHSSGANQPQHF,TGCAGCCACTCGTCGGGGGCAAATCAGCCCCAGCATTTT
TRBV9,once,.,TRBJ2-2,CASSDGFGRAGTGELFF,TGTGCCAGCAGCGATGGGTTCGGCAGGGCGGGCACCGGGGAGCTGTTTTTT
TRBV6-6,once,TRBD1,TRBJ2-7,CASSPTPGGATYEQYF,TGTGCCAGCAGCCCAACGCCAGGGGGTGCGACCTACGAGCAGTACTTC
TRBV7-8,.,.,TRBJ1-1,CASSNVVGGETEAFF,TGTGCCAGCAGCAATGTCGTGGGGGGGGAGACTGAAGCTTTCTTT
TRBV2,.,TRBD2,TRBJ2-3,CASRGLEQDTQYF,TGTGCCAGCAGAGGACTAGAACAAGATACGCAGTATTTT
TRBV4-3,.,TRBD1,TRBJ2-3,CASSQDPDREDTQYF,TGCGCCAGCAGCCAAGATCCGGACAGGGAGGATACGCAGTATTTT
TRBV2,.,TRBD1,TRBJ2-7,CASQGTGRFGEQYF,TGTGCCAGCCAGGGGACAGGGAGATTTGGTGAGCAGTACTTC
TRBV5-1,.,TRBD1,TRBJ2-1,CASSLGTGYNEQFF,TGCGCCAGCAGCTTAGGGACAGGTTACAATGAGCAGTTCTTC
TRBV30,.,.,TRBJ1-1,CAWSARQTGTEAFF,TGTGCCTGGAGCGCCCGACAAACGGGGACTGAAGCTTTCTTT
TRBV2,.,.,TRBJ2-3,CASSGEADTQYF,TGTGCCAGCAGCGGGGAAGCAGATACGCAGTATTTT
TRBV4-1,.,.,TRBJ2-2,CASSRGEGSNTGELFF,TGCGCCAGCAGCCGAGGCGAGGGTTCGAACACCGGGGAGCTGTTTTTT
TRBV18,.,.,TRBJ2-5,CASSPKSETQYF,TGTGCCAGCTCACCAAAATCAGAGACCCAGTACTTC
TRBV4-3,once,TRBD1,TRBJ2-7,CASSAGTGPYEQYF,TGCGCCAGCAGCGCGGGGACAGGGCCCTACGAGCAGTACTTC
TRBV19,.,.,TRBJ1-5,CASSILGQPNQPQHF,TGTGCCAGTAGTATACTCGGGCAGCCTAATCAGCCCCAGCATTTT
TRBV6-6,.,TRBD1,TRBJ2-7,CASSMDRNPYEQYF,TGTGCCAGCAGTATGGACAGGAACCCCTACGAGCAGTACTTC
TRBV27,.,.,TRBJ1-1,CASSLSSGRRTEAFF,TGTGCCAGCAGTTTATCGTCAGGGCGAAGAACTGAAGCTTTCTTT
TRBV2,.,.,TRBJ2-2,CASSVILNTGELFF,TGTGCCAGCAGTGTAATCTTAAACACCGGGGAGCTGTTTTTT
TRBV27,few,TRBD2,TRBJ2-3,CASSLFYWVAGGPGTDTQYF,TGTGCCAGCAGTTTATTCTACTGGGTAGCGGGGGGGCCCGGGACAGATACGCAGTATTTT
TRBV7-9,.,TRBD2,TRBJ2-1,CASTASQGTSGFYNEQFF,TGTGCCAGCACCGCGTCACAGGGCACTAGCGGATTCTACAATGAGCAGTTCTTC
TRBV3-1/TRBV3-2,.,.,TRBJ1-6,CASAGRDYNSPLHF,TGTGCCAGTGCAGGCCGGGACTATAATTCACCCCTCCACTTT